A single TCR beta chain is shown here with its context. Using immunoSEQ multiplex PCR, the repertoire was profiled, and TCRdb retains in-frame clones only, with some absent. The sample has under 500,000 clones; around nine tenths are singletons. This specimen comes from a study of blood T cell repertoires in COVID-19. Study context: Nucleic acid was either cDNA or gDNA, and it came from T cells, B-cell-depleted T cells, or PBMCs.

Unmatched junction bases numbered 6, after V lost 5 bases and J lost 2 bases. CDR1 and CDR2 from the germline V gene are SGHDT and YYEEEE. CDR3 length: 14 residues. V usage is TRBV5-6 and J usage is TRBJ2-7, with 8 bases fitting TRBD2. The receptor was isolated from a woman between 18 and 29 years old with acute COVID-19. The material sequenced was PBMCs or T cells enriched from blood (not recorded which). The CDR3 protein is CASSLGGATYEQYF. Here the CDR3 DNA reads TGTGCCAGCAGTCTCGGGGGGGCCACCTACGAGCAGTACTTC.